The 11 T cell receptor beta chains listed next were all sequenced from one sample in a study of cytomegalovirus exposure and HLA in healthy donors. Primers: 60 Vbeta forward and 13 Jbeta reverse. TCRdb's table, derived via immunoSEQ multiplex PCR, lists solely in-frame clones and lacks some. The sample table sets out around 150,000 clones. Sequencing was performed on PBMCs. These receptors all come from a man aged 40-50 years in good health and CMV-seronegative.

The chain has TRBV15 and TRBJ2-1; no firm D call. The germline V gene has CDR1 LNHNV and CDR2 YYDKDF (reference sequence). The CDR3 totals 16 residues. The germline V and J ends were trimmed by 0 bases and 1 base, with 10 bases remaining between them. CDR3 amino acids: CATSRDDDFSYNEQFF. The CDR3, as DNA: TGTGCCACCAGCAGAGACGACGACTTTTCCTACAATGAGCAGTTCTTC.

V is TRBV27 and J is TRBJ1-1, with D maybe TRBD1 (5 bases). This CDR3 contains 17 residues. Germline CDR1 reads MNHEY; CDR2 reads SMNVEV (reference sequence). V lost 6 bases to trimming and J lost 4 bases, with 24 bases between them. This chain's CDR3 is CASSPRGYGIVSTEAFF. DNA of the CDR3: TGTGCCAGCAGCCCCCGGGGGTATGGTATAGTGAGCACTGAAGCTTTCTTT.

This rearrangement joins TRBV7-9 to TRBJ1-1; 8 bases align to TRBD1. V shed 6 bases, J shed 8 bases, and the junction held 8 bases outside the gene matches. CDR1 is SEHNR, CDR2 FQNEAQ, per germline (reference sequence). CDR3 length: 13 amino acids. The CDR3 region has the DNA TGTGCCAGCAGTAGGGACAGGTCCCTCGAAGCTTTCTTT. This codes for CASSRDRSLEAFF.

This chain links TRBV19 with TRBJ1-6; D unclear. Germline-derived CDR1 and CDR2 are LNHDA and SQIVND (reference sequence). Between the trimmed V and J ends, which lost 3 bases and 12 bases, there was a span of 12 bases. The CDR3 runs 13 residues. The CDR3 reads CASSMYVSGPLHF. CDR3 nucleotides: TGTGCCAGTAGTATGTATGTCTCCGGACCCCTCCACTTT.

V and J are TRBV5-1 and TRBJ1-3; D not certain. Germline V CDR1 and CDR2: SGHRS, YFSETQ. With 0 bases removed from V and 0 bases from J, the gap between germline ends came to 7 bases. The CDR3 has 15 residues. CDR3 loop: CASSLGVSSGNTIYF. For the CDR3, the DNA is TGCGCCAGCAGCTTGGGCGTTTCCTCTGGAAACACCATATATTTT.

The V and J genes are TRBV19 and TRBJ2-5; 8 nucleotides line up with TRBD2. V was pared by 2 bases and J by 5 bases, with 13 bases of the junction left unmatched. Per the germline V gene, CDR1 is LNHDA and CDR2 is SQIVND (reference sequence). The CDR3 consists of 17 residues. The CDR3 protein is CASSIRPAGAIGETQYF. The CDR3 nucleotides are TGTGCCAGTAGTATAAGGCCAGCGGGGGCGATAGGGGAGACCCAGTACTTC. Drawing the rest from reference TRBV19 and TRBJ2-5, the complete variable domain is DGGITQSPKYLFRKEGQNVTLSCEQNLNHDAMYWYRQDPGQGLRLIYYSQIVNDFQKGDIAEGYSVSREKKESFPLTVTSAQKNPTAFYLCASSIRPAGAIGETQYFGPGTRLLVL.

This chain uses TRBV2 with TRBJ1-6, with 11 bases identical to TRBD1. The germline V gene has CDR1 SNHLY and CDR2 FYNNEI. The CDR3 runs 18 residues. Losses at the gene ends were 4 bases for V and 0 bases for J; bases not matched to a gene: 5. CDR3 nucleotide sequence: TGTGCCAGCAGTGGGACAGGGGGCCCCAGCTCCTATAATTCACCCCTCCACTTT. This codes for CASSGTGGPSSYNSPLHF.

The chain uses TRBV10-3 and TRBJ2-2, with a tentative D call TRBD1 (7 bases). Germline-derived CDR1 and CDR2 are ENHRY and SYGVKD. V lost 6 bases and J lost 3, with 11 bases in between. This CDR3 region has 14 residues. Here the CDR3 DNA reads TGTGCCATCAGCCCCAGGGGGGACACCGGGGAGCTGTTTTTT. It codes for CAISPRGDTGELFF.

The chain is built from TRBV5-1 and TRBJ2-1; D is perhaps TRBD2 (5 bases). Trimming left V 3 bases short and J 3 bases short, with 7 bases between. Germline CDR1 and CDR2: SGHRS and YFSETQ. The CDR3 has 13 residues. The CDR3 DNA reads as TGCGCCAGCAGCTCCCGGGACTACAATGAGCAGTTCTTC. As protein: CASSSRDYNEQFF.

This rearrangement joins TRBV27 to TRBJ1-1, with no clear D. The V end was cut by 2 bases, the J end by 1 base, with 5 bases between. CDR1 and CDR2 from the germline V gene are MNHEY and SMNVEV (reference sequence). CDR3 length: 13 amino acids. CDR3 sequence (DNA): TGTGCCAGCAGTTTAGGAGGGAACACTGAAGCTTTCTTT. As protein: CASSLGGNTEAFF.

This sequence joins TRBV15 and TRBJ2-5; 7 bases are shared with TRBD2. The CDR3 consists of 18 residues. CDR1 LNHNV and CDR2 YYDKDF come from the germline V gene (reference sequence). J was trimmed by 4 bases and V by 0 bases; bases with no gene match: 14. CDR3: CATSRDGEGGVIGETQYF. CDR3 in DNA: TGTGCCACCAGCAGAGATGGGGAGGGAGGGGTGATTGGAGAGACCCAGTACTTC.